This is a list of T cell receptor beta chains from one sample in a study of shared clonotypes between healthy human individuals. The data were produced by immunoSEQ multiplex PCR, yet TCRdb's version contains in-frame clones alone and is incomplete. The table shows under 1,900,000 clones, with around 98.5% occurring only once. Sequenced input: naive CD4+ T cells sorted from blood. These receptors were obtained from a man under 40 in good health. Each CDR3 is given with its conserved first and last residue. The D gene is left open where the match is weak. Size values are once, few and many counts, or a class for expanded clones, and some rows have none.

>TRBJ2-7|TRBV9|TRBD1|-
TGTGCCAGCAGCGTAGCGGGTCAGGGGGCTTCCTACGAGCAGTACTTC
CASSVAGQGASYEQYF
>TRBJ1-1|TRBV6-6|TRBD1|-
TGTGCCAGCAGTTATTCTGCGACAGGGTATTACACTGAAGCTTTCTTT
CASSYSATGYYTEAFF
>TRBJ2-3|TRBV10-1|-|-
TGCGCCAGCAGTGACCTCGGACGGACAGATACGCAGTATTTT
CASSDLGRTDTQYF
>TRBJ2-1|TRBV27|TRBD2|-
TGTGCCAGCAACCGAATAGCGGGAGTCCGTTCCAATGAGCAGTTCTTC
CASNRIAGVRSNEQFF
>TRBJ1-1|TRBV9|-|-
TGTGCCAGCAGCCTAGGTGGACACACTGAAGCTTTCTTT
CASSLGGHTEAFF
>TRBJ2-1|TRBV2|-|-
TGTGCCAGCAGTGGAGGCACTGCACCTTACAATGAGCAGTTCTTC
CASSGGTAPYNEQFF
>TRBJ1-2|TRBV2|-|once
TGTGCCAACTTTAATGGCTACACCTTC
CANFNGYTF
>TRBJ1-3|TRBV2|-|once
TGTGCCAGCAGTGTAATAAGCGGAAACACCATATATTTT
CASSVISGNTIYF
>TRBJ2-5|TRBV5-1|-|-
TGCGCCAGCAGGCGGACAGCCCAAGAGACCCAGTACTTC
CASRRTAQETQYF
>TRBJ1-5|TRBV6-6|TRBD1|-
TGTGCCAGCAGTTACTGGACAGGGAGCAATCAGCCCCAGCATTTT
CASSYWTGSNQPQHF
>TRBJ1-4|TRBV18|-|-
TGTGCCAGCTCACCAACACAGGGATCTGAAAAACTGTTTTTT
CASSPTQGSEKLFF
>TRBJ1-1|TRBV9|-|-
TGTGCCAGCAGCGTAGTTGGACAAGGGGGAGAAGCTTTCTTT
CASSVVGQGGEAFF